This is a list of T cell receptor gamma chains from one sample in a study of Vδ1+ human thymocytes. TCRdb re-analyzed the multiplex PCR reads via CATT. The table shows tens of thousands of gamma-chain clones, with roughly 13% occurring only once. Sequences were obtained from Vdelta1+ gamma-delta thymocytes from the thymus. The receptors shown here come from a child less than two years old who had congenital heart surgery. The CDR3 runs from the conserved cysteine through the conserved F or W. Size is stated for part of the rows, as once, few or many counts, or as a class when the clone is expanded.

TRGJ1/TRGJ2 | TRGV8 | large | CATWDYYKKLF | TGTGCCACCTGGGATTATTATAAGAAACTCTTT
TRGJ1/TRGJ2 | TRGV4 | - | CATWNGRSYKKLF | TGTGCCACCTGGAATGGGCGGAGCTATAAGAAACTCTTT
TRGJ1/TRGJ2 | TRGV4 | - | CATWDGSLNYYKKLF | TGTGCCACCTGGGATGGGTCCCTGAATTATTATAAGAAACTCTTT
TRGJP2 | TRGV4 | - | CATWSYTSDWIKTF | TGTGCCACCTGGTCCTACACGAGTGATTGGATCAAGACGTTT
TRGJ1/TRGJ2 | TRGV2 | - | CATWDGPLYYKKLF | TGTGCCACCTGGGACGGACCCCTTTATTATAAGAAACTCTTT
TRGJ1/TRGJ2 | TRGV2 | - | CATWDGRYKKLF | TGTGCCACCTGGGACGGTAGATATAAGAAACTCTTT
TRGJ1/TRGJ2 | TRGV9 | large | CALWEDYYKKLF | TGTGCCTTGTGGGAGGATTATTATAAGAAACTCTTT
TRGJ1/TRGJ2 | TRGV5 | few | CATWDGSYKKLF | TGTGCCACCTGGGACGGGTCGTATAAGAAACTCTTT
TRGJP2 | TRGV2 | - | CATWEGAFKTF | TGTGCCACCTGGGAAGGAGCGTTCAAGACGTTT
TRGJ1/TRGJ2 | TRGV9 | - | CALWEYPTCGKLF | TGTGCCTTGTGGGAGTACCCGACTTGTGGGAAACTCTTT
TRGJ1/TRGJ2 | TRGV8 | few | CATWDRLYYKKLF | TGTGCCACCTGGGACCGCCTTTATTATAAGAAACTCTTT
TRGJP | TRGV9 | - | CALWESLLTQELGKKIKVF | TGTGCCTTGTGGGAGTCACTCCTAACCCAAGAGTTGGGCAAAAAAATCAAGGTATTT
TRGJ1/TRGJ2 | TRGV3 | once | CATWDRPLSRKLF | TGTGCCACCTGGGACAGGCCTTTGAGTCGGAAACTCTTT
TRGJ1/TRGJ2 | TRGV9 | few | CALWEVHRYYKKLF | TGTGCCTTGTGGGAGGTGCATAGGTATTATAAGAAACTCTTT
TRGJ1/TRGJ2 | TRGV2 | medium-sized | CATWDGRRYKKLF | TGTGCCACCTGGGACGGGCGGCGTTATAAGAAACTCTTT
TRGJ1/TRGJ2 | TRGV5 | - | CATWDSPSDKKLF | TGTGCCACCTGGGACAGCCCTTCGGATAAGAAACTCTTT
TRGJP2 | TRGV3 | few | CATWDRRHSSDWIKTF | TGTGCCACCTGGGACAGGCGCCATAGTAGTGATTGGATCAAGACGTTT
TRGJ1/TRGJ2 | TRGV5 | few | CATWDRPGDYYKKLF | TGTGCCACCTGGGACAGGCCAGGAGATTATTATAAGAAACTCTTT